This entry concerns a single TCR beta chain. This CDR3 region has 15 residues. With 5 bases removed from V and 4 bases from J, the gap between germline ends came to 15 bases. CDR1 is MNHEY, CDR2 SVGAGI, per germline. The sample comes from a study of T cell responses to AZD1222 COVID-19 vaccine. TCRdb's copy holds only in-frame clones and misses some; the assay was immunoSEQ multiplex PCR. The sample has about 150,000 clones; about 92% are singletons. The chain combines TRBV6-5 with TRBJ1-5, with a possible D match to TRBD1 (5 bases). The receptor was derived from an adult in good health. This specimen was peripheral blood, taken on day 0 of AZD1222 vaccination. The CDR3 bases are TGTGCCAGCAGTATCGGACGGTGGGGGAATCAGCCCCAGCATTTT. As protein: CASSIGRWGNQPQHF.